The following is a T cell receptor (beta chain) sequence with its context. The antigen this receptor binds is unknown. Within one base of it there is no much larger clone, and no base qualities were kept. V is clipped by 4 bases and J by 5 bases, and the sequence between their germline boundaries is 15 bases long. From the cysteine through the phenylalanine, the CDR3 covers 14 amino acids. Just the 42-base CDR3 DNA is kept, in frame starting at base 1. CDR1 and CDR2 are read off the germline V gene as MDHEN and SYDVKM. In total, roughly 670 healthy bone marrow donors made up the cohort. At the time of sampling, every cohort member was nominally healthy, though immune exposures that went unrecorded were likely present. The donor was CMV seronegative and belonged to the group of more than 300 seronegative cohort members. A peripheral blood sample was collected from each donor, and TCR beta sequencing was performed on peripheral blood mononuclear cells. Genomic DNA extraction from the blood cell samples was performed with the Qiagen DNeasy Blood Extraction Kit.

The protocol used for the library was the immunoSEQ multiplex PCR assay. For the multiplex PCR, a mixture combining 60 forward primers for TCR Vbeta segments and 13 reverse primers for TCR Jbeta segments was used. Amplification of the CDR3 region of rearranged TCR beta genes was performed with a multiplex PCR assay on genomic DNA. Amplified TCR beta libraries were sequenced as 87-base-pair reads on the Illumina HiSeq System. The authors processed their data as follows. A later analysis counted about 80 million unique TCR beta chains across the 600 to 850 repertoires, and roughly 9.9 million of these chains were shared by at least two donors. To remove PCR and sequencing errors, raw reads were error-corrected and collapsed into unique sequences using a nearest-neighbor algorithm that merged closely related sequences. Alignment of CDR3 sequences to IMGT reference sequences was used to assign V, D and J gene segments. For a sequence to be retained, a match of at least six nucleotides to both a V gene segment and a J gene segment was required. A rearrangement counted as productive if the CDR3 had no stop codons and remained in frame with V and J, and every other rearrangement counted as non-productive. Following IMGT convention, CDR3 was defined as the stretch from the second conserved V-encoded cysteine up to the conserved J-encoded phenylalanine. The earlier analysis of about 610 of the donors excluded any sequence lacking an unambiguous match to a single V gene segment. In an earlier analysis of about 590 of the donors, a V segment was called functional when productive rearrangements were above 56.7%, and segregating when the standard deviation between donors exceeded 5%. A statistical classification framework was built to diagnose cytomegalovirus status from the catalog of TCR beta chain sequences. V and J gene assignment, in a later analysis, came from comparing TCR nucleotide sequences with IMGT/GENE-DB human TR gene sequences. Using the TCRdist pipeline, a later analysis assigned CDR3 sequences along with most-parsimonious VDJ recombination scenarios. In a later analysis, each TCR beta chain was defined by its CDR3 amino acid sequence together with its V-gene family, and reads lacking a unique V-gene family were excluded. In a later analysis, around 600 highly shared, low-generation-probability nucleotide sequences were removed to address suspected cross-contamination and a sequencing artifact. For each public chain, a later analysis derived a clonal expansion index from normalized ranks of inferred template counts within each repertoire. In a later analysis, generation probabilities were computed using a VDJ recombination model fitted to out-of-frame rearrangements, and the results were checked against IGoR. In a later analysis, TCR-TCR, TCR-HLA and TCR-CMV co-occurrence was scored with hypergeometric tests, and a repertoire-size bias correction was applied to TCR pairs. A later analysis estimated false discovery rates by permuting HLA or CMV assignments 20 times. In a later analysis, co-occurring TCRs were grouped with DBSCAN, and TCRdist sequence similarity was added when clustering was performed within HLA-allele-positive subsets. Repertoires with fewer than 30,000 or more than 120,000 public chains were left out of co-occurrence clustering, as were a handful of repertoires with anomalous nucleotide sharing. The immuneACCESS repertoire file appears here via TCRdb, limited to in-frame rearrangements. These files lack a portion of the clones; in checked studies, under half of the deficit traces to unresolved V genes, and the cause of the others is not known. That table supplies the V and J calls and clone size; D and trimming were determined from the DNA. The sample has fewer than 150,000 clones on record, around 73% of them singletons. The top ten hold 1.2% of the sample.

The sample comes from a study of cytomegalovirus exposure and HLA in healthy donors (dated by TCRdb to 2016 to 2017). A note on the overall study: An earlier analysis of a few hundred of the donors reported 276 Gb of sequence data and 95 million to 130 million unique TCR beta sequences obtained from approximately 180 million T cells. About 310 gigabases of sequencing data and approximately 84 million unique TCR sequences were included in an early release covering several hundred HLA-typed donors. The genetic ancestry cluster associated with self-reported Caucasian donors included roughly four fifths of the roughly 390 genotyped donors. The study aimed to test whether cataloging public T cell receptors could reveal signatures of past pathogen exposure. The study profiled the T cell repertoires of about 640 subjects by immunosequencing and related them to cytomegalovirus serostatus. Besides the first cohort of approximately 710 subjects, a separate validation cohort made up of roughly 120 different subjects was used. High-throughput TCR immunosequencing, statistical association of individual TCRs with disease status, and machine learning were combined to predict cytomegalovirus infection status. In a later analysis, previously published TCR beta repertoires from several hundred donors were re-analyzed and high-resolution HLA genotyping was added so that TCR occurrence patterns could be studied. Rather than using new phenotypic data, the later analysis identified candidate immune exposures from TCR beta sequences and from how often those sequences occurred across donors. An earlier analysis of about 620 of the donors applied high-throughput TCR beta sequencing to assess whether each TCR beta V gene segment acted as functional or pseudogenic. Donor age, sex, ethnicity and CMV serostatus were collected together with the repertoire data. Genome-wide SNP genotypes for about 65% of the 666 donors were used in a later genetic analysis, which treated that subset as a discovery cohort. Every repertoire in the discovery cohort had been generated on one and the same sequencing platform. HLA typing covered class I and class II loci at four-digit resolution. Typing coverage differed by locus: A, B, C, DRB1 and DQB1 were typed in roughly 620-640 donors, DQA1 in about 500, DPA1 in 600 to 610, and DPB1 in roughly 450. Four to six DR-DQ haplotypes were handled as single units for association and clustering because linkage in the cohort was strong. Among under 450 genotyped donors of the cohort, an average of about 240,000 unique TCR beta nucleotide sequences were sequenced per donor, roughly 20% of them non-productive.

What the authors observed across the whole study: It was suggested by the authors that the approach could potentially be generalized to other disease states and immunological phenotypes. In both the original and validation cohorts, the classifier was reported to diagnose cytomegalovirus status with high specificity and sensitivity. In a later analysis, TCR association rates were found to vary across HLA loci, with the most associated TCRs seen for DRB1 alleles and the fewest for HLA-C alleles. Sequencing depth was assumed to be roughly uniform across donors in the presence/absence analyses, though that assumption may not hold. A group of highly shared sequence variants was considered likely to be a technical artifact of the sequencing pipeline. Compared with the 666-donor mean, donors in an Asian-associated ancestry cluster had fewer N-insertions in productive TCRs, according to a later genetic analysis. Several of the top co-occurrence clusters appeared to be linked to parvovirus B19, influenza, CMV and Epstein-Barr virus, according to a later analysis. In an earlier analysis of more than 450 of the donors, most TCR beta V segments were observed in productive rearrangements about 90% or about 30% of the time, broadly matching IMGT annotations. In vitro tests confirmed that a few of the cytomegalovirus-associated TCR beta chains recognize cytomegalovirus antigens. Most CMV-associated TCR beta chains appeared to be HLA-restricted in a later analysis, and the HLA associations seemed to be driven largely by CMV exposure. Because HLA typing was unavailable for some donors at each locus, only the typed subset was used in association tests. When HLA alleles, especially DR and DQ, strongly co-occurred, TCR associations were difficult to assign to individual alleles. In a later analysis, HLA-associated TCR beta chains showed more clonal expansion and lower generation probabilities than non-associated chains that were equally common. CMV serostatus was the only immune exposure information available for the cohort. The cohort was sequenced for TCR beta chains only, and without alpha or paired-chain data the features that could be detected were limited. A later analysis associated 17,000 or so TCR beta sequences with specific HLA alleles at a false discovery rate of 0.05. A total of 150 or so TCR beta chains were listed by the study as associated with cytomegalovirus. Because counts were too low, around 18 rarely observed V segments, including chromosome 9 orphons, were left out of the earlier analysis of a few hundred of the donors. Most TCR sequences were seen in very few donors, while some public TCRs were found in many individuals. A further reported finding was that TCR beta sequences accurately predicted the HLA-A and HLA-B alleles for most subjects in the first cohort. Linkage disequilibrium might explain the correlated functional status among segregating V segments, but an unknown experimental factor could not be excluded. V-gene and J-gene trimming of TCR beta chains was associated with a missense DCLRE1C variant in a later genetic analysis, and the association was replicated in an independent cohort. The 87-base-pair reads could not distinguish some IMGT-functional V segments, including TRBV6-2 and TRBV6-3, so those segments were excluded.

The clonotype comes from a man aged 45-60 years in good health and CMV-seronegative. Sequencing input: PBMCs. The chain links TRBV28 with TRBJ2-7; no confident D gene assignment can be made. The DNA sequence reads TGTGCCAGCAGTTCCCCCGGGTACGCACACGAGCAGTACTTC. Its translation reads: CASSSPGYAHEQYF.